Below are 15 T cell receptor beta chains sequenced from a single sample in a study of T cell changes during pregnancy in multiple sclerosis. The assay was immunoSEQ multiplex PCR, and TCRdb's table has in-frame clones only and misses some. The sample comprises about 40,000 clones, 80% to 95% of which are singletons, and about 0.45% rests with the top ten. Sample: CD4+ T cells from peripheral blood mononuclear cells, taken in the third trimester of pregnancy. These receptors were taken from a female donor with multiple sclerosis, enrolled in a pregnancy study.

The chain carries TRBV11-2 and TRBJ2-4; 8 bases line up with TRBD1. Germline assignment: CDR1 SGHAT and CDR2 FQNNGV. This CDR3 has 16 residues. V dropped 4 bases and J dropped 0; count of bases not matched to a gene: 5. CDR3 loop: CASSYTGGAAKNIQYF. CDR3 nucleotide sequence: TGTGCCAGCAGCTATACAGGGGGAGCAGCCAAAAACATTCAGTACTTC. The whole variable domain, filled in from reference TRBV11-2 and TRBJ2-4, reads EAGVAQSPRYKIIEKRQSVAFWCNPISGHATLYWYQQILGQGPKLLIQFQNNGVVDDSQLPKDRFSAERLKGVDSTLKIQPAKLEDSAVYLCASSYTGGAAKNIQYFGAGTRLSVL.

For this clone: Within the sample, other DNA sequences also encode this same CDR3. J is TRBJ2-3 and V is TRBV7-8, with 9 bases lining up with TRBD1. Unmatched junction bases numbered 13, after V lost 2 bases and J lost 1 base. The CDR3 runs 19 residues. Germline CDR1 reads SGHVS; CDR2 reads FQNEAQ. The DNA for the CDR3 is TGTGCCAGCAGCTTACGTACCGTATACTGGGACAGGGGCACAGATACGCAGTATTTT. This gives the protein CASSLRTVYWDRGTDTQYF.

This clone was counted between two and nine times. The J gene is TRBJ1-5, the V gene TRBV27; 8 bases are a match to TRBD1. The germline gives CDR1 MNHEY, CDR2 SMNVEV (reference sequence). CDR3 size: 14 residues. The V gene end was trimmed by 4 bases and the J gene end by 6 bases; junction bases not matched to a gene: 5. For the CDR3, the DNA is TGTGCCAGCAGTTCAGACAGGGGCGGTCAGCCCCAGCATTTT. Protein product: CASSSDRGGQPQHF.

V gene TRBV19 combines with J gene TRBJ2-1, with 7 bases fitting TRBD1. CDR3 length equals 18 residues. Trimming removed 1 base from V and 7 bases from J; junction bases left unmatched: 16. Germline V gene data show CDR1 as LNHDA and CDR2 as SQIVND (reference sequence). The CDR3 coding sequence is TGTGCCAGTAGTATAGCCCAGACAGGGTCGGGTGGTAGGAATGAGCAGTTCTTC. Its translation: CASSIAQTGSGGRNEQFF.

The rearrangement uses TRBV9 and TRBJ2-5, with D possibly matching TRBD1 (5 bases). The DNA matches TRBJ2-7 better at its end, which makes the J call doubtful. The CDR3 runs to 15 residues. CDR1 SGDLS and CDR2 YYNGEE come from the germline V gene. CDR3 in DNA: TGTGCCAGCAGCGTAGCCCCGACAGACTCCTACGAGCAGTACTTC. Its protein is CASSVAPTDSYEQYF.

The rearrangement links TRBV5-4 to TRBJ1-2, with TRBD1 matching over 8 bases. This CDR3 is built from 13 residues. Germline V lookup: CDR1 SGHNT, CDR2 YYREEE (reference sequence). Germline trimming cut 4 bases from V and 5 bases from J; bases unmatched to any gene: 4. CDR3 DNA: TGTGCCAGCAGCCCGGACAGGGATTATGGCTACACCTTC. It codes for CASSPDRDYGYTF.

V is TRBV27 and J is TRBJ1-1; 10 bases align to TRBD1. Per germline, CDR1 MNHEY and CDR2 SMNVEV (reference sequence). The CDR3 loop spans 16 amino acids. The trim removed 7 bases at V and 3 bases at J, leaving 11 bases unmatched. Here the CDR3 reads CASKSRDRGRYTEAFF. The CDR3 DNA follows: TGTGCCAGCAAATCCCGGGACAGGGGCCGATACACTGAAGCTTTCTTT.

The V and J genes are TRBV2 and TRBJ2-7, with 8 bases identical to TRBD2. The germline gives CDR1 SNHLY, CDR2 FYNNEI. V lost 4 bases and J lost 7; bases outside the gene matches: 15. This CDR3 has 16 amino acids. The CDR3 is CASSGFVTGGAGEQYF. In DNA, the CDR3 is TGTGCCAGCAGTGGTTTTGTGACGGGAGGGGCCGGGGAGCAGTACTTC.

This chain connects TRBV5-1 to TRBJ1-1; D is undetermined. The germline V and J ends were trimmed by 0 bases and 4 bases, with 13 bases remaining between them. The CDR3 contains 15 residues. Germline V gives CDR1 SGHRS, CDR2 YFSETQ. This CDR3 reads CASSLVRGSSTEAFF. The CDR3 region has the DNA TGCGCCAGCAGCTTGGTTCGGGGTAGTTCCACTGAAGCTTTCTTT.

The chain has TRBV19 and TRBJ1-2; 9 bases are a match to TRBD1. V was clipped by 3 bases and J by 8 bases; unmatched bases: 4. The length of the CDR3 is 13 residues. In germline, CDR1 is LNHDA, CDR2 SQIVND (reference sequence). CDR3 DNA: TGTGCCAGTAGTATCAGACAGGGGGACGGCTACACCTTC. It specifies CASSIRQGDGYTF.

The chain recombines TRBV5-1 with TRBJ1-1, with 7 nucleotides matching TRBD1. This CDR3 spans 14 amino acids. J was trimmed by 1 base and V by 2 bases; bases with no gene match: 2. In germline, CDR1 is SGHRS, CDR2 YFSETQ. The CDR3 sequence is CASSFEGANTEAFF. The CDR3 nucleotides read TGCGCCAGCAGCTTCGAGGGGGCGAACACTGAAGCTTTCTTT.

This clone was seen a single time. J is TRBJ2-6 and V is TRBV29-1, with D uncertain. This CDR3 spans 13 amino acids. Trimming pared 4 bases from V and 1 base from J, leaving 5 bases between. Per germline, CDR1 SQVTM and CDR2 ANQGSEA. CDR3 in DNA: TGCAGCGTTGCGGAGTCTGGGGCCAACGTCCTGACTTTC. Its translation: CSVAESGANVLTF.

This chain uses TRBV28 with TRBJ1-4; D might be TRBD1 (5 bases). V lost 3 bases, J lost 1 base, and 18 bases lay in between. Germline-derived CDR1 and CDR2 are MDHEN and SYDVKM. The CDR3 is 18 amino acids. Written as DNA, the CDR3 is TGTGCCAGCAGTTTTTCCGGGCCAATGGGGGGAACTAATGAAAAACTGTTTTTT. It specifies CASSFSGPMGGTNEKLFF.

The genes are TRBV19 and TRBJ1-1; 9 bases map to TRBD1. V lost 4 bases and J lost 1; bases outside the gene matches: 10. Germline V gene lookup returns CDR1 LNHDA and CDR2 SQIVND (reference sequence). The CDR3 has 17 amino acids. For the CDR3, the DNA is TGTGCCAGTAGTAATACCGGGACAGGGAAACAGAACACTGAAGCTTTCTTT. Protein sequence: CASSNTGTGKQNTEAFF.

This clone occurred once. The J gene is TRBJ2-5, the V gene TRBV5-6; 8 nucleotides line up with TRBD2. The J segment lost 4 bases and the V segment lost 1 base, leaving 6 bases of the junction unmatched. Looked up from germline, CDR1 is SGHDT and CDR2 is YYEEEE. This CDR3 region has 15 residues. The CDR3 loop is CASSLFVTSGETQYF. In DNA, the CDR3 is TGTGCCAGCAGCTTGTTCGTTACTAGCGGAGAGACCCAGTACTTC.